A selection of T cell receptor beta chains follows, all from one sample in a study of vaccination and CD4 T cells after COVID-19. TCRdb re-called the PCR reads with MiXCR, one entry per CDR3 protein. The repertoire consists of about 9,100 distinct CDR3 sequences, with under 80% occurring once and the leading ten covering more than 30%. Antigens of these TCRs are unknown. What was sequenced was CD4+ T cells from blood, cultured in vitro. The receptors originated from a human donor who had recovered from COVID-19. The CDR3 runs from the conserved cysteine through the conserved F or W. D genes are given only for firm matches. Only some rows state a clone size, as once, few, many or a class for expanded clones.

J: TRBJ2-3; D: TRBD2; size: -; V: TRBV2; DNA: TGTGCCAGCAGCCCCAGGACTAGCGGAACCACAGATACGCAGTATTTT; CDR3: CASSPRTSGTTDTQYF
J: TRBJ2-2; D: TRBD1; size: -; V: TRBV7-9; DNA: TGTGCCAGCAGCCCGACGACAGGGGGAGCCGGGGAGCTGTTTTTT; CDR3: CASSPTTGGAGELFF
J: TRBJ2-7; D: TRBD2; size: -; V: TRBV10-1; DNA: TGCGCCAGCAGTCTAGCGGGAGTGGATGAGCAGTACTTC; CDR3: CASSLAGVDEQYF
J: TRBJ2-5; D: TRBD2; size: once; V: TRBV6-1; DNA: TGTGCCAGCGGGTCGGGAGGACCAGCCGAAGAGACCCAGTACTTC; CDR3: CASGSGGPAEETQYF
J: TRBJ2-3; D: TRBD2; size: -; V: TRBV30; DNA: TGTGCCTGGAGTGTACTGGGCGGGGGGGCAGCAGATACGCAGTATTTT; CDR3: CAWSVLGGGAADTQYF
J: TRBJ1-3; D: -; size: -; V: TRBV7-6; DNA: TGTGCCAGCAGCTTAGCCCTCAATGGCCAGGGGCCTGGAAACACCATATATTTT; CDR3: CASSLALNGQGPGNTIYF
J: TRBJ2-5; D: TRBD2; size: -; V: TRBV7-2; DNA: TGTGCCAGCAGCCTAAGCGGGAGCCTCGAGACCCAGTACTTC; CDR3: CASSLSGSLETQYF
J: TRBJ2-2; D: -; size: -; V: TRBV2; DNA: TGTGCCAGCAGCCGAAGAACAGGGACGAACACCGGGGAGCTGTTTTTT; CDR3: CASSRRTGTNTGELFF
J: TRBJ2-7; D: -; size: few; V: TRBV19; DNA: TGTGCCAGTACCCTTCGTTCATCTGGCGAGCAGTACTTC; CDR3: CASTLRSSGEQYF
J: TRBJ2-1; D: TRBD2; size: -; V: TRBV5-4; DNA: TGTGCCAGCAGCCAGACTAGCGGGAGAAAGAATGAGCAGTTCTTC; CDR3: CASSQTSGRKNEQFF
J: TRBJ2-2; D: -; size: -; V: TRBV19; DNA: TGTGCCAGTAGCCCTACCGGGGAGCTGTTTTTT; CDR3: CASSPTGELFF
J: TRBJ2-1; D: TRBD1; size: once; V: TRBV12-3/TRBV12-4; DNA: TGTGCCAGCAGTTTGGACAGGGTGGGTGAGCAGTTCTTC; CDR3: CASSLDRVGEQFF
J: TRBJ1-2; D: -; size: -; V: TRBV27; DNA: TGTGCCAGCAGTCCCATGGGACCCGTAAACTATGGCTACACCTTC; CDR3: CASSPMGPVNYGYTF
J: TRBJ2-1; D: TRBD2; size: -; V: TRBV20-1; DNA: TGCAGCGTGCACCTTAGCGGGGCTAGCTCCTACAATGAGCAGTTCTTC; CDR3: CSVHLSGASSYNEQFF
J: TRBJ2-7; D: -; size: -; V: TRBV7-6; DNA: TGTGCCAGCAGCCCCAGGTTACTCTCCTACGAGCAGTACTTC; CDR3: CASSPRLLSYEQYF
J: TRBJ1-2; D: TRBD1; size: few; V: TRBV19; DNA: TGTGCCAGTAGTACCCTTCAGGGGGGGGACGGCTACACCTTC; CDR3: CASSTLQGGDGYTF
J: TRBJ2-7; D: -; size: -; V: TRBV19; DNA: TGTGCCAGTAGTATAGTTGTGGGAACCCACGAGCAGTACTTC; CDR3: CASSIVVGTHEQYF
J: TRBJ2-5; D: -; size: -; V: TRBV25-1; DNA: TGTGCCAGCAGTGAATACCGGCAGGGGCCAGAGACCCAGTACTTC; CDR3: CASSEYRQGPETQYF
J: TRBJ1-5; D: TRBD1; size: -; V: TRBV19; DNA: TGTGCCAGTAGTCCTGACAGGGGAGATCAGCCCCAGCATTTT; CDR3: CASSPDRGDQPQHF
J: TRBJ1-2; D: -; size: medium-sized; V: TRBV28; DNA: TGTGCCAGCAGTTTAGTGGCCGCACCTTATGGCTACACCTTC; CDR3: CASSLVAAPYGYTF
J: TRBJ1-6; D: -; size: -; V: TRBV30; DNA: TGTGCCTGGGTCGGTAGGGTCGGCAATTCACCCCTCCACTTT; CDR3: CAWVGRVGNSPLHF
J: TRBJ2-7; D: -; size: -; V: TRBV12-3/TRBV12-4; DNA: TGTGCCAGCAGTTTATCGCGGAGGGTCGACGAGCAGTACTTC; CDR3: CASSLSRRVDEQYF
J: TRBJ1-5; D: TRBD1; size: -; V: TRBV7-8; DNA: TGTGCCAGCAGCGCCGGACAGGCAAGTTATAGTAGGGATCAGCCCCAGCATTTT; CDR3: CASSAGQASYSRDQPQHF
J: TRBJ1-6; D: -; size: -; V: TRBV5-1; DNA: TGCGCCAGCAAGGAGCCAGGGACCAATTCACCCCTCCACTTT; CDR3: CASKEPGTNSPLHF
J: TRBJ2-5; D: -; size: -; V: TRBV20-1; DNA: TGCAGTGCTAGAAGAGGGGAGACCCAGTACTTC; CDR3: CSARRGETQYF
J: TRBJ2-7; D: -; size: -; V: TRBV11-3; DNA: TGCGCCAGCAGCAGAGTCCGGGCCAACGAGCAGTACTTC; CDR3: CASSRVRANEQYF
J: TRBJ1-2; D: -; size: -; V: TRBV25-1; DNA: TGTGCCAGCAGTGACTGGGGAGGGTTCTATGGCTACACCTTC; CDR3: CASSDWGGFYGYTF
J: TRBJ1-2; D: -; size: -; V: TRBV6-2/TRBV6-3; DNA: TGTGCCAGCAGTTACTCGCAGGGGTATGGCTACACCTTC; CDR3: CASSYSQGYGYTF
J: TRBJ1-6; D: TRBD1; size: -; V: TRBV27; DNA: TGTGCCAGCAGTCCCGCAGGGGGCTCCTATAATTCACCCCTCCACTTT; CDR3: CASSPAGGSYNSPLHF
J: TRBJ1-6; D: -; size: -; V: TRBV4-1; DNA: TGCGCCAGCAGCCAAGTCGCAGGGCTCAATTCACCCCTCCACTTT; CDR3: CASSQVAGLNSPLHF
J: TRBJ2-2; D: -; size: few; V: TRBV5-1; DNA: TGCGCCAGCAGCTTGGGTTCAATTACCACCGGGGAGCTGTTTTTT; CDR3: CASSLGSITTGELFF
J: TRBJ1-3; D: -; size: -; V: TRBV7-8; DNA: TGTGCCAGCAGCTTATCAGCACCGGGATTTGGAAACACCATATATTTT; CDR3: CASSLSAPGFGNTIYF
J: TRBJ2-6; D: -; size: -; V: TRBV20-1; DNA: TGCAGTGCTAGAGTCAACTCTGGGGCCAACGTCCTGACTTTC; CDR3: CSARVNSGANVLTF
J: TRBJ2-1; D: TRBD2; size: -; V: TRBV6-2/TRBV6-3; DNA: TGTGCCAGCAGCATAGCGGGGGGACCTTACAATGAGCAGTTCTTC; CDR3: CASSIAGGPYNEQFF
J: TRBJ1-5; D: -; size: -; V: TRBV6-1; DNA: TGTGCCAGCACCCTCCAGGGCGATCAGCCCCAGCATTTT; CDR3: CASTLQGDQPQHF
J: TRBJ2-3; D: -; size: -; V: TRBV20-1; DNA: TGCAGTGGGGTGGTAGCGGATGGCTCAGATACGCAGTATTTT; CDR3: CSGVVADGSDTQYF
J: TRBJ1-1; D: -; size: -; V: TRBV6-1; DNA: TGTGCCAGCAGTATTGCCTCGGGCACCGGCACTGAAGCTTTCTTT; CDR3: CASSIASGTGTEAFF
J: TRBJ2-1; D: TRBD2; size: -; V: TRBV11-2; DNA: TGTGCCAGCAGCTTAGGCTGGCGGGGGAGCTCCTACAATGAGCAGTTCTTC; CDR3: CASSLGWRGSSYNEQFF
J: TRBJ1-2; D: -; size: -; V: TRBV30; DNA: TGTGCCTGGAGTGTAGCGGGGGACGGTGGCTACACCTTC; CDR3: CAWSVAGDGGYTF
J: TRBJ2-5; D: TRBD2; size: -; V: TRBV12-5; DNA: TGTGCTAGTGGATCGGGACTAGCGGTTGAGACCCAGTACTTC; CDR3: CASGSGLAVETQYF
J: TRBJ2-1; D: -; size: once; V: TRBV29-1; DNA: TGCAGCGTCGCACAGGGTTTCAGTGAGCAGTTCTTC; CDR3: CSVAQGFSEQFF